This record concerns one T cell receptor beta chain sequence. This clonotype occurred many times. There is no known antigen for this receptor. No qualities accompany the bases; no much larger clone lies one base away. Taken from the germline V gene, the CDR1 and CDR2 loops are SGHVS and FQNEAQ. Measured from the cysteine to the phenylalanine, the CDR3 is 16 residues long. Only the CDR3 region is kept as DNA, spanning 48 bases read in frame from base 1. Deletion took 2 bases off V and 4 bases off J, with a span of 14 bases between the germline ends. The data stem from a study of read filtering for tumor transcriptome and immune sequencing (dated by TCRdb to about 2020). About the full investigation: The cohort had roughly 18 male and roughly 14 female patients with a mean age of around 70 years, ranging from about 47 to 90. By revised international staging, fewer than ten patients were R-ISS I, approximately 15 were R-ISS II and more than five were R-ISS III. After DNase treatment, whole-transcriptome libraries were prepared with the TruSeq RNA Access Library Prep Kit. Per sample, about 4.05 to 10.27 million TCR-region mapped reads were obtained with IR-seq, compared with only about 85 to 1273 with RNA-seq. TCR repertoires obtained by targeted immune repertoire sequencing and by bulk whole-transcriptome sequencing performed on the same bone marrow samples were compared. One main goal was a read-filtering strategy for immune repertoire data, in particular deciding whether clonotypes backed by only one read should be removed. Broader findings and caveats from the paper: Single-read clonotypes made up around 82% of clonotypes but approximately 3.5% of total reads in IR-seq, and roughly three quarters of clonotypes and 35% to 50% of reads in RNA-seq. IR-seq captured clonotypes at much higher depth and more reliably than RNA-seq, and smaller IR-seq throughput sufficed to identify most shared clonotypes. The correlation between IR-seq and RNA-seq shared clonotype proportions was increased by removal of single-read clonotypes. The sorted CD138-negative fraction was not purified T cells but a mixed bone marrow immune population.

The Immunoverse kit was used to build TCR libraries from 400 to 500 ng RNA, with molecular barcoded adaptors covering alpha/delta and beta/gamma chains. TCR library preparation was performed with the same RNA that was used for transcriptome sequencing. TCR libraries were sequenced on an Illumina HiSeq 4000 with 2 x 150 cycles. The paper's processing steps were these. TCR reads were aligned to human V, D, J and C references and assembled into CDR3 clonotypes with MiXCR, including quality filtering and error correction. The tcR package in R was used for analysis of clonotype counts and gene usage diversity. For inspection of raw mapping reads, RNA-seq reads were mapped by STAR aligner version 2.5.3a onto GRCh37 of the human genome. To test the effect of sequencing depth on detected clonotypes, IR-seq fastq files were randomly downsampled using Seqtk 1.3. TCRdb reprocessed the public reads (quality trimming at Q25 with fastp, clone calling with MiXCR) and kept in-frame beta chains. Identical CDR3 proteins give one entry, which carries the most common genes and DNA. These V and J calls originate from TCRdb's pipeline instead of the authors' own analysis. For this sample there are 25,000 to 35,000 distinct CDR3 sequences; less than 20% appear just once. The ten biggest clones cover 16% of the sample.

Every patient had bone marrow sampled at the time of active disease. Isolation of bone marrow mononuclear cells was performed by Ficoll-Hypaque density gradient centrifugation. CD138-negative cells were obtained by negative selection after labeling with CD138 magnetic microbeads on a MACS separator, removing myeloma plasma cells. Flow cytometry on an Attune NxT with CD138 antibodies was used to check the purity of the isolated cells. TRIzol reagent was used to extract total RNA, and a NanoDrop spectrophotometer was used to quantify the extracted RNA. Paired RNA-seq and IR-seq were performed on the CD138-negative bone marrow sample of each patient.

The rearrangement combines TRBV7-8 with TRBJ2-2; D gene: possibly TRBD1, on 6 matching bases. This TCR came from a donor aged 40 or older with multiple myeloma. The sequencing sample was made of a population of CD138-negative cells sorted from bone marrow. Reading the label with the study, this specimen's cell subset or site is: bone marrow mononuclear cells depleted of CD138+ plasma/myeloma cells by negative magnetic selection. The nucleotides read TGTGCCAGCAGCTTATGGGGCAGGGGAGTCACCGGGGAGCTGTTTTTT. Translated, it gives CASSLWGRGVTGELFF.